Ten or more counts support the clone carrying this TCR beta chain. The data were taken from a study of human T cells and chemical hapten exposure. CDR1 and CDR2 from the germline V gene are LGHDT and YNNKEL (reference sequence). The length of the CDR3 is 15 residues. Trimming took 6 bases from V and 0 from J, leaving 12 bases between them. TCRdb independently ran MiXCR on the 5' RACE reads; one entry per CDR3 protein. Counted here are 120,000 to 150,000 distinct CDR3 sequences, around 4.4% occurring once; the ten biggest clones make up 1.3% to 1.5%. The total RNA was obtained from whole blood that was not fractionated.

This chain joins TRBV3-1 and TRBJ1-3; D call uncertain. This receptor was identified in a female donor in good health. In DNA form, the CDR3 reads TGTGCCAGCAGGAGAGCTCTCAACTCTGGAAACACCATATATTTT. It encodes CASRRALNSGNTIYF.